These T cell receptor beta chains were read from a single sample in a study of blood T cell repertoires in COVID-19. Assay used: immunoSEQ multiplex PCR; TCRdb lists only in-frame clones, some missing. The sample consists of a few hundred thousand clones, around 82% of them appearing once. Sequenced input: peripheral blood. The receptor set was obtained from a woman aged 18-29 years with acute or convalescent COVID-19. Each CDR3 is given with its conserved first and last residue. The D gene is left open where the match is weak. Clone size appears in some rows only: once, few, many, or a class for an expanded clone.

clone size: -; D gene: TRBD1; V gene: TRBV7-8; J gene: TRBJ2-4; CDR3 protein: CASSSRTGVTKNIQYF; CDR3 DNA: TGTGCCAGCAGCTCCCGGACAGGGGTCACCAAAAACATTCAGTACTTC
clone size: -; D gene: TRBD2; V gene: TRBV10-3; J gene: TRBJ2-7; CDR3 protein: CAISLSIAGVLYEQYF; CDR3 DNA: TGTGCCATCAGTCTTTCTATAGCGGGAGTTCTCTACGAGCAGTACTTC
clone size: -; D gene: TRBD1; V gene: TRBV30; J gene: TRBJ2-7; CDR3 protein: CAWSVPDRASYEQYF; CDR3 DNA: TGTGCCTGGAGTGTCCCAGACAGGGCCTCCTACGAGCAGTACTTC
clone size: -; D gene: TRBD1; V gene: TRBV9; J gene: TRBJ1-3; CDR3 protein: CASSRRTGYSGNTIYF; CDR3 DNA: TGTGCCAGCAGCAGACGGACAGGCTACTCTGGAAACACCATATATTTT
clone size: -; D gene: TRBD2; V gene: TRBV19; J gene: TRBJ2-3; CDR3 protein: CASSPRGGQVNTDTQYF; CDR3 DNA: TGTGCCAGTAGTCCCCGCGGGGGGCAGGTTAACACAGATACGCAGTATTTT
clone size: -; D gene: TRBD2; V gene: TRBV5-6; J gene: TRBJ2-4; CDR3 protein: CASSSISAGGLVNIQYF; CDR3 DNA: TGTGCCAGCAGCTCCATTAGTGCGGGAGGGCTGGTAAACATTCAGTACTTC
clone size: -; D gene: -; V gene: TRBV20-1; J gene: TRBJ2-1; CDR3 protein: CSASLGAQFNEQFF; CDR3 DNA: TGCAGTGCTAGTTTAGGGGCCCAGTTTAATGAGCAGTTCTTC
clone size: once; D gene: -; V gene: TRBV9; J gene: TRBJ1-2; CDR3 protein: CASSVGQTYGYTF; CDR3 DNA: TGTGCCAGCAGCGTAGGACAAACCTATGGCTACACCTTC
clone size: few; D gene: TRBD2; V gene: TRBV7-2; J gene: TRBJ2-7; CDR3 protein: CASSLTSGTYEQYF; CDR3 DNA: TGTGCCAGCAGCTTAACTAGCGGAACCTACGAGCAGTACTTC
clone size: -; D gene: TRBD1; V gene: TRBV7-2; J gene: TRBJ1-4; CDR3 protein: CASSLIQDRGEKLFF; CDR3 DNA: TGTGCCAGCAGCTTAATTCAGGACAGGGGTGAAAAACTGTTTTTT
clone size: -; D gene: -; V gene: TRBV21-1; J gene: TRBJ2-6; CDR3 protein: CASTQHGPGQNSGANVLTF; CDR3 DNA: TGTGCCAGCACCCAGCACGGTCCGGGACAGAACTCTGGGGCCAACGTCCTGACTTTC
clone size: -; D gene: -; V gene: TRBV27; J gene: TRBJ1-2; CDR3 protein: CASRLGGNYGYTF; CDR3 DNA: TGTGCCAGCAGACTGGGGGGGAACTATGGCTACACCTTC
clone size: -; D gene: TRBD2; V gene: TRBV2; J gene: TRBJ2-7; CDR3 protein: CASSEQREGSYEQYF; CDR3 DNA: TGTGCCAGCAGCGAACAGCGGGAGGGTTCCTACGAGCAGTACTTC
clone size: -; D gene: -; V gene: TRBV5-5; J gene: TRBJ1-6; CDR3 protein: CASSLTAFSYNSPLHF; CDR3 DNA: TGTGCCAGCAGCTTAACAGCATTCTCCTATAATTCACCCCTCCACTTT
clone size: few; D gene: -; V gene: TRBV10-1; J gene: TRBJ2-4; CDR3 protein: CASSESNSAKNIQYF; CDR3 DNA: TGCGCCAGCAGTGAGTCGAACTCGGCCAAAAACATTCAGTACTTC
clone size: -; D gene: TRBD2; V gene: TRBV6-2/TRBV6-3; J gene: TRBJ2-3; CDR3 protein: CASSLTQILAGGSDTQYF; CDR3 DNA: TGTGCCAGCAGCCTGACTCAAATACTAGCGGGAGGGTCAGATACGCAGTATTTT
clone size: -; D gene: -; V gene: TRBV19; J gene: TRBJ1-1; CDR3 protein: CASSIPRENTEAFF; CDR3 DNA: TGTGCCAGTAGTATCCCCAGGGAGAACACTGAAGCTTTCTTT
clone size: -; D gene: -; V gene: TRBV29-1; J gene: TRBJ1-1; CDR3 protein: CSVERVMNTEAFF; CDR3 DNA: TGCAGCGTTGAGCGGGTGATGAACACTGAAGCTTTCTTT
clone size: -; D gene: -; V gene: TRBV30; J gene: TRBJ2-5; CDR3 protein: CAAGQTQYF; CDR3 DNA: TGTGCCGCGGGGCAGACCCAGTACTTC
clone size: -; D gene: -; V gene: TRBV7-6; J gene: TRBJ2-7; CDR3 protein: CASSLVADEQYF; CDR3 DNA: TGTGCCAGCAGCTTGGTCGCGGACGAGCAGTACTTC
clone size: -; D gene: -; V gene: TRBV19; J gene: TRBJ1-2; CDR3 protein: CASRNPGSRYGYTF; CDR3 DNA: TGTGCCAGCCGGAATCCAGGGTCGCGCTATGGCTACACCTTC
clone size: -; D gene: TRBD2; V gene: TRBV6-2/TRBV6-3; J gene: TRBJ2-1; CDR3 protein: CASSKGGAGVDEQFF; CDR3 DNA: TGTGCCAGCAGTAAGGGGGGAGCGGGAGTCGATGAGCAGTTCTTC